This TCR beta chain was profiled in a study of human T cells and chemical hapten exposure. TCRdb passed the RACE reads through MiXCR, listing each CDR3 protein once. The table shows roughly 88,000 distinct CDR3 sequences, with 9.6% occurring only once. This clonotype was recorded many times. Time point denoted: pre-sensitization, week 0. Treatment indicated: therapeutic diphenylcyclopropenone sensitization with weekly scalp DPC. The sequence came from a woman in her thirties or forties with alopecia areata. Some clones in this sample may be carry-over from other donors' samples. This sample comprised whole blood, obtained in connection with sensitization to the hapten diphenylcyclopropenone (DPC).

DNA for the CDR3: TGCAGTGGCATACAGGGGGATACGCAGTATTTT. Protein product: CSGIQGDTQYF. The chain couples TRBV20-1 to TRBJ2-3; 7 nucleotides match TRBD1. CDR3 length: 11 amino acids. CDR1 and CDR2 (germline): DFQATT, SNEGSKA (reference sequence). Trimming at V came to 7 bases and at J to 6 bases, leaving 4 bases not matched to a gene.